The 26 T cell receptor beta chains reported below all come from one sample, sequenced in a study of blood T cell repertoires in COVID-19. Profiled with immunoSEQ multiplex PCR; TCRdb holds only in-frame clones, not every one. Counted here are 85,000 to 95,000 clones, over 60% occurring once; the ten biggest clones make up around 7%. Sequencing input: peripheral blood. These receptors all stem from a man in his sixties or seventies with acute or convalescent COVID-19.

The gene calls are TRBV3-1 (or the pseudogene TRBV3-2) and TRBJ2-3, with 11 positions matching TRBD2. V lost 4 bases and J lost 2; bases outside the gene matches: 11. CDR1 LGHDT and CDR2 YNNKEL come from the germline V gene (reference sequence). The CDR3 runs 18 residues. CDR3 sequence: CASSPTRRTSGLTDTQYF. CDR3 nucleotide sequence: TGTGCCAGCAGCCCGACCCGGCGGACTAGCGGGCTCACAGATACGCAGTATTTT.

This rearrangement joins TRBV27 to TRBJ2-3, with 8 bases lining up with TRBD2. The junction had 12 bases not matched to a gene; V was cut back by 4 bases and J by 6 bases. CDR1 MNHEY and CDR2 SMNVEV come from the germline V gene (reference sequence). This CDR3 is 16 amino acids long. CDR3 amino acids: CASSSPSSGSADTQYF. The CDR3 DNA reads TGTGCCAGCAGTTCCCCATCTAGCGGGTCCGCGGATACGCAGTATTTT.

The chain couples TRBV6-1 to TRBJ1-5, with a possible D match to TRBD1 (5 bases). V was trimmed by 2 bases and J by 4 bases, leaving 12 bases between them. CDR1 MNHNS and CDR2 SASEGT come from the germline V gene. The CDR3 is 15 residues long. The CDR3 DNA reads as TGTGCCAGCAGTGAAATCCTCCGGGGGAATCAGCCCCAGCATTTT. It codes for CASSEILRGNQPQHF.

This clone showed up just a few times. This chain joins TRBV12-3 or TRBV12-4 and TRBJ2-1; possible D gene TRBD1, 5 bases. CDR3 length: 12 residues. Deletions cut 5 bases from V and 7 bases from J, with 9 bases between. For the CDR3, the DNA is TGTGCCAGCAGTCCAGGGTTTAATGAGCAGTTCTTC. It yields the protein CASSPGFNEQFF.

J is TRBJ2-7 and V is TRBV14; 7 bases line up with TRBD2. This CDR3 is built from 15 residues. J lost 6 bases, V lost 1 base, and 9 bases had no gene match. From germline, CDR1 is SGHDN and CDR2 FVKESK. CDR3 residues: CASSQGSSGVGEQYV. CDR3 DNA sequence: TGTGCCAGCAGCCAAGGGTCCAGCGGGGTGGGCGAGCAGTACGTC.

The J gene is TRBJ1-2, the V gene TRBV19, with 9 bases matching TRBD1. Losses at the gene ends were 7 bases for V and 2 bases for J; bases not matched to a gene: 8. The CDR3 has 15 amino acids. CDR1 is LNHDA, CDR2 SQIVND, per germline (reference sequence). The CDR3 is CASKITQGANYGYTF. CDR3 nucleotides: TGTGCCAGTAAAATCACACAGGGGGCGAACTATGGCTACACCTTC.

The V gene is TRBV6-5, the J gene TRBJ1-1; TRBD1 matches 7 bases. V gave up 6 bases and J gave up 4 bases; unmatched junction bases: 8. Germline assignment: CDR1 MNHEY and CDR2 SVGAGI. The CDR3 is 14 residues long. CDR3 sequence reads: CASSVSRGFTEAFF. Written as DNA, the CDR3 is TGTGCCAGCAGCGTGTCCAGGGGGTTCACTGAAGCTTTCTTT.

This chain links TRBV6-5 with TRBJ2-5; 13 bases match TRBD2. This CDR3 has 15 residues. The V segment lost 5 bases and the J segment 9 bases; nucleotides outside the gene matches: 9. Germline lookup yields CDR1 MNHEY and CDR2 SVGAGI. The CDR3 loop reads CASSPRGTSGVAQYF. The CDR3, as DNA: TGTGCCAGCAGTCCCCGGGGGACTAGCGGGGTTGCCCAGTACTTC.

The chain joins TRBV19 to TRBJ1-2; D gene uncertain. This CDR3 is built from 14 residues. Germline CDR1 is LNHDA and CDR2 is SQIVND (reference sequence). Trimming pared 11 bases from V and 8 bases from J, leaving 24 bases between. The CDR3 bases are TGTGCCTCAAAGGGCGGGCAGAGCCCCGGGGGCTACACCTTC. Amino acid sequence: CASKGGQSPGGYTF. Based on the CDR3 plus reference TRBV19 and TRBJ1-2, the full variable domain is DGGITQSPKYLFRKEGQNVTLSCEQNLNHDAMYWYRQDPGQGLRLIYYSQIVNDFQKGDIAEGYSVSREKKESFPLTVTSAQKNPTAFYLCASKGGQSPGGYTFGSGTRLTVV.

The chain employs TRBV12-3 or TRBV12-4 and TRBJ1-1, with D possibly matching TRBD1 (5 bases). Trimming pared 7 bases from V and 10 bases from J, leaving 19 bases between. The CDR3 extends over 13 amino acids. The CDR3 nucleotides are TGTGCCAGCAAAGGGGCAGGGTCGGTCCGAGCTTTCTTT. Translating it yields CASKGAGSVRAFF.

A few counts support this clone. This chain links TRBV5-1 with TRBJ2-5; 8 nucleotides align to TRBD2. V was pared by 4 bases and J by 5 bases, with 4 bases of the junction left unmatched. The CDR3 length is 13 residues. Per germline, CDR1 SGHRS and CDR2 YFSETQ. This CDR3 is CASSLLADETQYF. The CDR3 nucleotides are TGCGCCAGCAGCCTACTAGCGGATGAGACCCAGTACTTC. Combining the CDR3 with reference TRBV5-1 and TRBJ2-5 gives the whole variable domain KAGVTQTPRYLIKTRGQQVTLSCSPISGHRSVSWYQQTPGQGLQFLFEYFSETQRNKGNFPGRFSGRQFSNSRSEMNVSTLELGDSALYLCASSLLADETQYFGPGTRLLVL.

This clone was seen only a few times. This chain joins TRBV9 and TRBJ2-3, with D tentatively TRBD2 (6 bases). The V end lost 4 bases, the J end lost 0 bases, and 12 bases lay between the germline ends. Germline V gene lookup returns CDR1 SGDLS and CDR2 YYNGEE. The CDR3 is made up of 15 amino acids. Here the CDR3 DNA reads TGTGCCAGCAGCTCCATGGGGACTAGCACAGATACGCAGTATTTT. This gives the protein CASSSMGTSTDTQYF.

This sequence joins TRBV7-3 and TRBJ2-2; 9 bases align to TRBD1. Germline loops: CDR1 SGHTA, CDR2 FQGTGA. The V and J ends lost 3 bases and 4 bases, in that order; junction bases with no gene match: 3. The CDR3 totals 15 residues. The CDR3 sequence: CASSFGQGTTGELFF. CDR3 sequence (DNA): TGTGCCAGCAGCTTTGGACAGGGGACCACCGGGGAGCTGTTTTTT.

The CDR3 sequence is CASSRDTSSGNTIYF. CDR3 DNA sequence: TGTGCCAGCAGCCGGGACACCAGCTCTGGAAACACCATATATTTT. The V call is TRBV6-5, the J call TRBJ1-3; a possible D gene is TRBD1 (6 bases). Germline CDR1 and CDR2: MNHEY and SVGAGI. The CDR3 sequence is 15 residues long. Trimming removed 6 bases at V and 0 bases at J, with 12 bases between.

The J gene is TRBJ2-1, the V gene TRBV5-1, with 9 bases fitting TRBD1. The CDR3 runs 13 residues. CDR1 SGHRS and CDR2 YFSETQ come from the germline V gene. V dropped 6 bases and J dropped 5; count of bases not matched to a gene: 3. CDR3 residues: CASTGTGNNEQFF. CDR3 bases: TGCGCCAGCACCGGGACAGGGAACAATGAGCAGTTCTTC.

The chain employs TRBV20-1 and TRBJ2-3; 7 bases line up with TRBD2. Germline CDR1 and CDR2: DFQATT and SNEGSKA (reference sequence). Trimming cost V 3 bases and J 2 bases; bases outside gene matches: 5. The CDR3 length is 14 residues. The CDR3 DNA is TGCAGTGCTAGTAGGACTAGTGTCACAGATACGCAGTATTTT. It yields the protein CSASRTSVTDTQYF.

The count of this clone is one. This chain uses TRBV7-3 with TRBJ2-1, with a possible D match to TRBD1 (6 bases). The CDR3 is made up of 13 amino acids. Germline CDR1 and CDR2: SGHTA and FQGTGA. Between the trimmed V and J ends, which lost 5 bases and 7 bases, there was a span of 12 bases. In nucleotides, the CDR3 is TGTGCCAGCAGCCCCCACAGGGAGAATGAGCAGTTCTTC. Translation gives CASSPHRENEQFF. Full variable domain (remainder filled in from reference TRBV7-3 and TRBJ2-1): GAGVSQTPSNKVTEKGKYVELRCDPISGHTALYWYRQSLGQGPEFLIYFQGTGAADDSGLPNDRFFAVRPEGSVSTLKIQRTERGDSAVYLCASSPHRENEQFFGPGTRLTVL.

The chain employs TRBV7-3 and TRBJ1-4; perhaps TRBD1 as D (5 bases). V lost 5 bases, J lost 6 bases, and 16 bases lay in between. The CDR3 extends over 15 amino acids. Germline assignment: CDR1 SGHTA and CDR2 FQGTGA. The CDR3 loop is CASSQHGGRDEKLFF. The CDR3 DNA follows: TGTGCCAGCAGCCAGCACGGGGGACGTGATGAAAAACTGTTTTTT.

As regards this clone: The same CDR3 arises from other DNA sequences in this sample as well. The CDR3 protein is CASSLRGGTEAFF. Here the CDR3 DNA reads TGCGCCAGCAGCTTGCGGGGAGGGACTGAAGCTTTCTTT. The rearrangement joins TRBV5-1 to TRBJ1-1; D not certain. Germline V CDR1 and CDR2: SGHRS, YFSETQ. V dropped 1 base and J dropped 5 bases, with 9 bases sitting between them. The CDR3 extends over 13 amino acids.

V is TRBV7-9 and J is TRBJ1-2, with 7 bases fitting TRBD1. V lost 5 bases and J lost 3; bases outside the gene matches: 15. CDR1 is SEHNR and CDR2 is FQNEAQ in the germline V gene (reference sequence). The CDR3 has 17 residues. In DNA, the CDR3 is TGTGCCAGCAGCGACGGAGACGTGGCTGGGACAGACTATGGCTACACCTTC. Protein sequence: CASSDGDVAGTDYGYTF.

The chain joins TRBV2 to TRBJ2-1; D perhaps matches TRBD2 (7 bases). Germline V lookup: CDR1 SNHLY, CDR2 FYNNEI. The CDR3 is made up of 15 amino acids. V lost 6 bases and J lost 4, with 16 bases in between. The CDR3 DNA reads TGTGCCAGCAGGAACAGGGAGGGCTCTTACAATGAGCAGTTCTTC. This codes for CASRNREGSYNEQFF.

The chain carries TRBV6-4 and TRBJ2-1; maybe TRBD2 (6 bases). The CDR3 consists of 14 residues. Trimming removed 6 bases from V and 8 bases from J, with 17 bases in between. Germline values: CDR1 MRHNA, CDR2 SNTAGT. The CDR3, as DNA: TGTGCCAGCAGCACTTACTCGGGAGTTGATGAGCAGTTCTTC. It encodes CASSTYSGVDEQFF.

This clone occurred a few times. CDR3 amino acids: CASSLGVIQETQYF. CDR3 bases: TGTGCCAGCAGCTTAGGAGTCATCCAAGAGACCCAGTACTTC. The chain recombines TRBV7-2 with TRBJ2-5; D is undetermined. The V gene's germline CDR1 is SGHTA and CDR2 FQGNSA. Trimming shortened V by 1 base and J by 1 base, and 7 bases separated the two germline ends. CDR3 length: 14 amino acids.

The genes are TRBV29-1 and TRBJ1-2; possible D gene TRBD1, 6 bases. Germline V gene data show CDR1 as SQVTM and CDR2 as ANQGSEA. The CDR3 is made up of 13 amino acids. The V and J ends lost 5 bases and 3 bases respectively, with 13 bases between them. CDR3 sequence: CSVQGPSDYGYTF. CDR3 DNA sequence: TGCAGCGTTCAGGGGCCGTCGGACTATGGCTACACCTTC. The entire variable domain, with the rest obtained from reference TRBV29-1 and TRBJ1-2, is as follows: SAVISQKPSRDICQRGTSLTIQCQVDSQVTMMFWYRQQPGQSLTLIATANQGSEATYESGFVIDKFPISRPNLTFSTLTVSNMSPEDSSIYLCSVQGPSDYGYTFGSGTRLTVV.

V and J are TRBV5-4 and TRBJ2-2, with 8 bases that match TRBD1. Looked up from germline, CDR1 is SGHNT and CDR2 is YYREEE (reference sequence). CDR3 size: 17 residues. V trimming: 2 bases; J trimming: 2 bases; junction bases outside the gene matches: 8. CDR3 coding DNA: TGTGCCAGCAGCTTAGCTTCGGACAGGGCTAACACCGGGGAGCTGTTTTTT. Amino acid sequence: CASSLASDRANTGELFF.

J is TRBJ1-3 and V is TRBV7-2; D gene unclear. Germline lookup yields CDR1 SGHTA and CDR2 FQGNSA. CDR3 length equals 15 residues. V shed 1 base and J shed 0 bases, with 7 bases lying between them. The CDR3 coding sequence is TGTGCCAGCAGCTTAGTTACAGACTCTGGAAACACCATATATTTT. Encoded protein: CASSLVTDSGNTIYF.